Listed here are 27 T cell receptor beta chains from one sample, sequenced in a study of a mutant IDH1 vaccine in newly diagnosed glioma. Clones were sequenced by immunoSEQ multiplex PCR, and TCRdb holds only the in-frame ones, with some missing. The sample shows about 48,000 clones, roughly 84% of them seen only once. The sample's time point: week 35, safety follow-up. Vaccine doses each comprised 300 ug of mutant IDH1 20-mer peptide, with topical imiquimod. These receptors lack a known antigen. Here the sequenced sample was PBMCs, taken from a glioma patient whose treatment included an IDH1 peptide vaccine. The receptors derive from a man aged 35 to 55 with glioma.

The chain joins TRBV7-8 to TRBJ1-1; a possible D gene is TRBD1 (6 bases). Trimming stripped 4 bases from V and 1 base from J, with 10 bases between. Germline-derived CDR1 and CDR2 are SGHVS and FQNEAQ. CDR3 size: 14 residues. The DNA of the CDR3 is TGTGCCAGCAGCTGGGGGGGCCAGAACACTGAAGCTTTCTTT. Encoded protein: CASSWGGQNTEAFF.

Here the CDR3 reads CASSREDRGNEQFF. DNA of the CDR3: TGCGCCAGCAGCCGAGAGGACAGGGGAAATGAGCAGTTCTTC. This chain joins TRBV4-1 and TRBJ2-1, with TRBD1 matching 9 bases. With 4 bases clipped from V and 7 bases from J, the junction kept 5 bases outside the gene matches. The CDR3 has 14 amino acids. Germline-derived CDR1 and CDR2 are MGHRA and YSYEKL.

This chain connects TRBV10-3 to TRBJ2-3, with 8 bases matching TRBD2. The length of the CDR3 is 15 residues. CDR1 and CDR2 from the germline V gene are ENHRY and SYGVKD. Germline trimming cut 5 bases from V and 0 bases from J; bases unmatched to any gene: 4. The CDR3 DNA follows: TGTGCCATCAGTCCGGGGGGGACTAGCACAGATACGCAGTATTTT. This codes for CAISPGGTSTDTQYF.

The V gene is TRBV6-5, the J gene TRBJ1-2, with 8 bases that match TRBD1. The germline CDR1 and CDR2 sequences are MNHEY and SVGAGI. The CDR3 runs to 15 residues. V lost 8 bases, J lost 4 bases, and 12 bases stayed unmatched. CDR3 DNA: TGTGCCAGCGGAACAGAGTACAGGGGGGCCTATGGCTACACCTTC. The encoded protein is CASGTEYRGAYGYTF.

This clone was seen just once. This chain joins TRBV7-9 and TRBJ2-7, with TRBD1 identical over 8 bases. The trim removed 6 bases at V and 2 bases at J, leaving 21 bases unmatched. In germline, CDR1 is SEHNR, CDR2 FQNEAQ (reference sequence). This CDR3 spans 19 amino acids. Written as DNA, the CDR3 is TGTGCCAGCAGTTTGACCACCACCCCCGGGACAGGTCTTCCCTACGAGCAGTACTTC. As protein: CASSLTTTPGTGLPYEQYF. Full variable domain (missing parts from reference TRBV7-9 and TRBJ2-7): DTGVSQNPRHKITKRGQNVTFRCDPISEHNRLYWYRQTLGQGPEFLTYFQNEAQLEKSRLLSDRFSAERPKGSFSTLEIQRTEQGDSAMYLCASSLTTTPGTGLPYEQYFGPGTRLTVT.

This clone was seen only a few times. The V call is TRBV6-5, the J call TRBJ1-1; no definite D call. V lost 0 bases and J 4 bases, leaving 6 bases between the germline ends. CDR1 and CDR2 from the germline V gene are MNHEY and SVGAGI. CDR3 length equals 13 residues. The CDR3: CASSYSKITEAFF. CDR3 DNA: TGTGCCAGCAGTTACTCGAAAATCACTGAAGCTTTCTTT.

The chain links TRBV6-5 to TRBJ1-1; weak D call: TRBD1 (6 bases). There are 12 residues in the CDR3. Germline V gene sequence: CDR1 MNHEY, CDR2 SVGAGI. Trimming left V 4 bases short and J 5 bases short, with 8 bases between. The CDR3 nucleotides read TGTGCCAGCAGTTCAGGGGCGACTGAAGCTTTCTTT. It encodes CASSSGATEAFF.

The V gene is TRBV6-5, the J gene TRBJ1-3; perhaps TRBD1 as D (5 bases). V lost 2 bases and J 1 base, leaving 9 bases between the germline ends. CDR1 is MNHEY and CDR2 is SVGAGI in the germline V gene. The CDR3 has 15 amino acids. The CDR3, as DNA: TGTGCCAGCAGTTACGGGACTGTATCTGGAAACACCATATATTTT. Translating it yields CASSYGTVSGNTIYF.

The rearrangement uses TRBV15 and TRBJ2-3, with 7 nucleotides matching TRBD1. This CDR3 contains 14 residues. Germline V CDR1 and CDR2: LNHNV, YYDKDF (reference sequence). Trimming took 8 bases from V and 4 from J; bases not matched to a gene: 9. The CDR3 DNA is TGTGCCACCCTACCCCACAGGGGAGCAGATACGCAGTATTTT. Amino acids: CATLPHRGADTQYF.

The CDR3 is CASSLQGTANEKLFF. The CDR3 nucleotides read TGTGCCAGCAGCCTACAGGGGACAGCTAATGAAAAACTGTTTTTT. This chain joins TRBV7-2 and TRBJ1-4; 7 bases align to TRBD1. Germline CDR1 is SGHTA and CDR2 is FQGNSA. CDR3 length equals 15 residues. Losses at the gene ends were 5 bases for V and 3 bases for J; bases not matched to a gene: 6.

V gene TRBV6-5 combines with J gene TRBJ1-1; D is ambiguous. This CDR3 contains 14 residues. V lost 6 bases to trimming and J lost 4 bases, with 15 bases between them. Germline assignment: CDR1 MNHEY and CDR2 SVGAGI. The DNA of the CDR3 is TGTGCCAGCAGCCATGACACCTTGGGCACTGAAGCTTTCTTT. This gives the protein CASSHDTLGTEAFF.

The chain recombines TRBV7-8 with TRBJ1-3; D not certain. Trimming took 4 bases from V and 0 from J, leaving 7 bases between them. The CDR3 runs 14 residues. Germline CDR1 and CDR2: SGHVS and FQNEAQ. The CDR3 loop is CASSSTPSGNTIYF. Written as DNA, the CDR3 is TGTGCCAGCAGCTCGACGCCCTCTGGAAACACCATATATTTT.

The chain couples TRBV19 to TRBJ1-6; D is undetermined. This CDR3 has 13 residues. Per the germline V gene, CDR1 is LNHDA and CDR2 is SQIVND (reference sequence). The V and J ends lost 7 bases and 9 bases respectively, with 13 bases between them. Here the CDR3 DNA reads TGTGCCAGTACCAGACGAGGCGGTTCACCCCTCCACTTT. Protein product: CASTRRGGSPLHF.

The genes are TRBV19 and TRBJ1-3; possible D gene TRBD1, 6 bases. In germline, CDR1 is LNHDA, CDR2 SQIVND (reference sequence). The CDR3 length is 15 residues. The V end lost 1 base, the J end lost 4 bases, and 11 bases lay between the germline ends. The CDR3 reads CASSIGGGAGNTIYF. The CDR3 region has the DNA TGTGCCAGTAGTATAGGAGGGGGAGCCGGAAACACCATATATTTT.

This clone was recorded a few times. The chain recombines TRBV2 with TRBJ2-6, with a possible D match to TRBD2 (5 bases). V lost 7 bases, J lost 4 bases, and 14 bases lay in between. The germline V gene encodes CDR1 SNHLY and CDR2 FYNNEI. This CDR3 contains 15 residues. CDR3 region: CASTGELSGANVLTF. As DNA, the CDR3 is TGTGCCAGCACCGGGGAGCTCTCCGGGGCCAACGTCCTGACTTTC.

This chain uses TRBV6-1 with TRBJ2-1, with D tentatively TRBD1 (7 bases). CDR1 is MNHNS, CDR2 SASEGT, per germline. V was pared by 2 bases and J by 9 bases, with 23 bases between. CDR3 length equals 17 residues. The CDR3 reads CASSERKAGGYTIEQFF. The CDR3 nucleotides are TGTGCCAGCAGTGAAAGGAAGGCAGGGGGGTATACGATTGAGCAGTTCTTC.

This chain uses TRBV29-1 with TRBJ2-3; the D call may be TRBD1 or TRBD2 (5 bases each). CDR3 length: 13 amino acids. V lost 4 bases to trimming and J lost 4 bases, with 12 bases between them. The germline V gene has CDR1 SQVTM and CDR2 ANQGSEA. The CDR3 coding sequence is TGCAGCGTTGTGGCAGGGCGGGCAGATACGCAGTATTTT. This gives the protein CSVVAGRADTQYF.

This clone was seen a handful of times. The chain carries TRBV4-1 and TRBJ2-5, with D perhaps assigned TRBD1 or TRBD2 (5 bases each). This CDR3 is 12 amino acids long. The germline gives CDR1 MGHRA, CDR2 YSYEKL. The V gene lost 4 bases and the J gene lost 7 bases, with 10 bases spanning the gap. The CDR3 DNA sequence: TGCGCCAGCAGCCGTGGGACCGGGACCCAGTACTTC. Residues: CASSRGTGTQYF.

V gene TRBV2 combines with J gene TRBJ2-7, with a weak D call TRBD2 (6 bases). The V gene lost 8 bases and the J gene lost 2 bases, with 10 bases spanning the gap. Looked up from germline, CDR1 is SNHLY and CDR2 is FYNNEI. The CDR3 runs to 12 residues. The CDR3 reads CASGGTPYEQYF. The CDR3, as DNA: TGTGCCAGCGGTGGGACTCCCTACGAGCAGTACTTC. Full variable domain (missing parts from reference TRBV2 and TRBJ2-7): EPEVTQTPSHQVTQMGQEVILRCVPISNHLYFYWYRQILGQKVEFLVSFYNNEISEKSEIFDDQFSVERPDGSNFTLKIRSTKLEDSAMYFCASGGTPYEQYFGPGTRLTVT.

CDR3 bases: TGCGCCAGCAGCACCCGCAGAACCTACGAGCAGTACTTC. Protein sequence: CASSTRRTYEQYF. V and J are TRBV10-2 and TRBJ2-7; unclear D gene. Trimming took off 6 bases at V and 2 bases at J, with 11 bases between the two ends. CDR3 length: 13 amino acids. CDR1 WSHSY and CDR2 SAAADI come from the germline V gene.

The rearrangement uses TRBV27 and TRBJ2-7, with TRBD2 matching over 14 bases. The CDR3 contains 14 residues. V trimming: 5 bases; J trimming: 8 bases; junction bases outside the gene matches: 5. Germline V gene sequence: CDR1 MNHEY, CDR2 SMNVEV (reference sequence). The CDR3 protein is CASSPGLAGAQQYF. CDR3 in DNA: TGTGCCAGCAGTCCGGGACTAGCGGGGGCACAGCAGTACTTC.

Here the CDR3 reads CASSQVDRENSPLHF. Written as DNA, the CDR3 is TGCGCCAGCAGCCAGGTGGACAGGGAGAATTCACCCCTCCACTTT. This sequence joins TRBV4-1 and TRBJ1-6, with 8 nucleotides matching TRBD1. The junction had 5 bases not matched to a gene; V was cut back by 3 bases and J by 7 bases. The CDR3 has 15 residues. CDR1 MGHRA and CDR2 YSYEKL come from the germline V gene.

This clone has only one observation. The chain links TRBV9 to TRBJ2-3, with TRBD2 matching 8 bases. Germline CDR1 and CDR2: SGDLS and YYNGEE. The CDR3 spans 16 residues. The V gene end was trimmed by 0 bases and the J gene end by 4 bases; junction bases not matched to a gene: 7. This chain's CDR3 is CASSVETGGPADTQYF. Here the CDR3 DNA reads TGTGCCAGCAGCGTAGAAACGGGGGGGCCCGCAGATACGCAGTATTTT.

The rearrangement uses TRBV15 and TRBJ2-5; D remains ambiguous. The ends were cut back, 0 bases at V and 5 bases at J, with 7 bases in the middle. Germline V gene lookup returns CDR1 LNHNV and CDR2 YYDKDF (reference sequence). This CDR3 is 13 amino acids long. CDR3 nucleotides: TGTGCCACCAGCAGAGATCAAGGGGAGACCCAGTACTTC. Its translation is CATSRDQGETQYF.

The chain links TRBV5-1 to TRBJ1-2; 8 bases match TRBD1. V trimming: 9 bases; J trimming: 4 bases; junction bases outside the gene matches: 8. Germline V CDR1 and CDR2: SGHRS, YFSETQ. The CDR3 length is 13 residues. CDR3 region: CATRQDRGYGYTF. The CDR3 bases are TGCGCCACTAGACAAGACAGGGGCTATGGCTACACCTTC.

This chain connects TRBV5-1 to TRBJ2-3, with D maybe TRBD1 (5 bases). The germline V and J ends were trimmed by 0 bases and 4 bases, with 9 bases remaining between them. In germline, CDR1 is SGHRS, CDR2 YFSETQ. The CDR3 is 14 residues long. Here the CDR3 DNA reads TGCGCCAGCAGCTTGGAAAAAGGGGCAGATACGCAGTATTTT. This codes for CASSLEKGADTQYF. The whole variable domain, filled in from reference TRBV5-1 and TRBJ2-3, reads KAGVTQTPRYLIKTRGQQVTLSCSPISGHRSVSWYQQTPGQGLQFLFEYFSETQRNKGNFPGRFSGRQFSNSRSEMNVSTLELGDSALYLCASSLEKGADTQYFGPGTRLTVL.

This chain joins TRBV5-1 and TRBJ2-7, with 11 positions matching TRBD1. Germline CDR1 is SGHRS and CDR2 is YFSETQ. The ends lost 1 base at V and 4 bases at J; junction bases unmatched: 4. The CDR3 covers 15 residues. CDR3 nucleotides: TGCGCCAGCAGCTTGATCCGGGACAGGGGGTACGAGCAGTACTTC. It encodes CASSLIRDRGYEQYF.